This is a list of T cell receptor beta chains from one sample in a study of T cells after yellow fever vaccination. Using its own MiXCR run on the 5' RACE reads, TCRdb lists one record per CDR3 protein. The repertoire holds around 610,000 distinct CDR3 sequences, with roughly 14% as singletons. The source was PBMCs, collected on the day of the yellow fever booster vaccination. These receptors were taken from a man in his thirties or forties who received the YFV17D yellow fever vaccine. Each CDR3 is given with its conserved first and last residue. The D gene is left open where the match is weak. A row's size may be missing; if present it is once, few, many or a size class.

>NA|TRBV25-1|NA|TRBJ2-1
CASGLTSYNEQFF
TGTGCCAGCGGACTAACCTCCTACAATGAGCAGTTCTTC
>NA|TRBV6-5|TRBD2|TRBJ2-7
CASSSLAGLFYEQYF
TGTGCCAGCAGTTCACTAGCGGGCTTATTCTACGAGCAGTACTTC
>NA|TRBV19|TRBD1|TRBJ2-5
CASSLDRGALRETQYF
TGTGCCAGTAGCCTAGACAGGGGAGCCCTTCGAGAGACCCAGTACTTC
>few|TRBV5-5|NA|TRBJ2-7
CASSSRAGYEQYF
TGTGCCAGCAGCTCGCGGGCGGGATACGAGCAGTACTTC
>few|TRBV12-3/TRBV12-4|TRBD2|TRBJ2-7
CASSLKLAGTYEQYF
TGTGCCAGCAGTTTGAAACTAGCGGGGACCTACGAGCAGTACTTC
>few|TRBV7-2|NA|TRBJ2-1
CASSPHYEQFF
TGTGCCAGCAGCCCCCATTATGAGCAGTTCTTC
>NA|TRBV6-2/TRBV6-3|NA|TRBJ2-2
CASGPWGGGELFF
TGTGCCAGCGGACCTTGGGGCGGCGGGGAGCTGTTTTTT
>NA|TRBV4-2|NA|TRBJ2-7
CASSQEPAWHEQYF
TGTGCCAGCAGCCAAGAACCAGCGTGGCACGAGCAGTACTTC
>NA|TRBV5-8|NA|TRBJ2-7
CASSLAVGYIYEQYF
TGTGCCAGCAGCTTGGCGGTTGGGTATATCTACGAGCAGTACTTC
>few|TRBV6-5|NA|TRBJ2-2
CASSHSGLELFF
TGTGCCAGCAGTCATAGCGGTCTAGAGCTGTTTTTT
>few|TRBV20-1|NA|TRBJ2-1
CSARDYREKNNEQFF
TGCAGTGCTAGAGACTACCGGGAGAAGAACAATGAGCAGTTCTTC
>few|TRBV29-1|TRBD2|TRBJ2-5
CSVLGLADQTQYF
TGCAGCGTTTTAGGACTAGCGGATCAAACCCAGTACTTC
>few|TRBV5-1|NA|TRBJ1-1
CASSLAGQGYTEAFF
TGCGCCAGCAGCTTGGCTGGGCAGGGGTACACTGAAGCTTTCTTT
>few|TRBV21-1|NA|TRBJ2-7
CASSKVEQPYF
TGTGCCAGCAGCAAAGTAGAACAGCCGTACTTC
>NA|TRBV5-1|NA|TRBJ1-2
CASSLEVTGGYTF
TGCGCCAGCAGCTTGGAAGTTACTGGAGGCTACACCTTC
>many|TRBV7-8|TRBD1|TRBJ1-2
CASSSPGQGFGLGYGYTF
TGTGCCAGCAGCTCTCCGGGACAGGGATTCGGTCTGGGCTATGGCTACACCTTC
>few|TRBV20-1|NA|TRBJ2-6
CSAVIRDSGANVLTF
TGCAGTGCTGTTATAAGGGACTCTGGGGCCAACGTCCTGACTTTC
>NA|TRBV14|NA|TRBJ2-7
CASFSTGRRTYEQYF
TGTGCCAGCTTTTCGACAGGACGACGGACCTACGAGCAGTACTTC
>few|TRBV25-1|NA|TRBJ1-1
CASASGNTEAFF
TGTGCCAGCGCGTCGGGGAACACTGAAGCTTTCTTT
>NA|TRBV20-1|TRBD2|TRBJ2-3
CSAGLAGMDTQYF
TGCAGTGCAGGCCTAGCGGGAATGGATACGCAGTATTTT
>few|TRBV7-9|NA|TRBJ1-4
CASSLGVSPRGEKLFF
TGTGCCAGCAGCTTAGGGGTCAGTCCTAGAGGTGAAAAACTGTTTTTT
>NA|TRBV15|TRBD2|TRBJ2-1
CATSTLASGSNEQFF
TGTGCCACCAGCACTCTTGCTAGCGGGAGTAATGAGCAGTTCTTC
>NA|TRBV4-3|TRBD1|TRBJ2-5
CASSQELGQGRETQYF
TGCGCCAGCAGCCAAGAGTTGGGACAGGGACGAGAGACCCAGTACTTC
>NA|TRBV20-1|NA|TRBJ2-7
CSARKGLPDYEQYF
TGCAGTGCTCGGAAGGGACTCCCGGATTACGAGCAGTACTTC
>few|TRBV6-4|TRBD2|TRBJ2-1
CASSDVSGSLGEQFF
TGTGCCAGCAGTGATGTTAGCGGGAGTTTGGGTGAGCAGTTCTTC
>NA|TRBV18|NA|TRBJ2-3
CASSWSPDTQYF
TGTGCCAGCTCCTGGTCCCCAGATACGCAGTATTTT
>few|TRBV24-1|TRBD1|TRBJ2-1
CATSGGQSDEQFF
TGTGCCACCAGTGGGGGACAGTCGGATGAGCAGTTCTTC
>NA|TRBV20-1|NA|TRBJ2-4
CSGQGAKNIQYF
TGCAGTGGGCAGGGTGCCAAAAACATTCAGTACTTC
>many|TRBV5-1|NA|TRBJ1-1
CASSLAGNTEAFF
TGCGCCAGCAGCTTGGCAGGGAACACTGAAGCTTTCTTT
>NA|TRBV5-6|TRBD2|TRBJ2-3
CASTLERTSGADTQYF
TGTGCCAGCACCTTGGAGAGGACTAGCGGGGCAGATACGCAGTATTTT
>many|TRBV12-3/TRBV12-4|TRBD2|TRBJ2-7
CATKVTSGAYEQYF
TGTGCCACCAAAGTGACTAGCGGAGCCTACGAGCAGTACTTC
>few|TRBV20-1|NA|TRBJ2-1
CSAKGPHHNNEQFF
TGCAGTGCCAAAGGGCCCCACCACAACAATGAGCAGTTCTTC
>few|TRBV19|TRBD2|TRBJ2-1
CASSIRASGRYNEQFF
TGTGCCAGTAGTATCAGGGCGAGCGGGAGGTACAATGAGCAGTTCTTC
>NA|TRBV3-1|TRBD2|TRBJ2-7
CASSQDVRAGEQYF
TGTGCCAGCAGCCAAGATGTAAGAGCGGGAGAGCAGTACTTC
>many|TRBV29-1|NA|TRBJ2-5
CSVKQQETQYF
TGCAGCGTGAAGCAGCAAGAGACCCAGTACTTC
>NA|TRBV2|NA|TRBJ2-7
CARTGSDSYEQYF
TGTGCCAGGACCGGTAGCGACTCCTACGAGCAGTACTTC
>NA|TRBV7-8|NA|TRBJ2-5
CASSLTEGETQYF
TGTGCCAGCAGCTTGACGGAGGGGGAGACCCAGTACTTC
>few|TRBV9|NA|TRBJ2-3
CASSVGSVTTDTQYF
TGTGCCAGCAGCGTAGGCAGCGTCACCACAGATACGCAGTATTTT
>NA|TRBV12-3/TRBV12-4|TRBD1|TRBJ1-1
CASTLGGTAEAFF
TGTGCCAGCACCTTGGGGGGGACAGCTGAAGCTTTCTTT
>many|TRBV12-3/TRBV12-4|TRBD1|TRBJ2-3
CASRTGGTDTQYF
TGTGCCAGCAGGACAGGGGGCACAGATACGCAGTATTTT
>few|TRBV11-2|TRBD1|TRBJ2-7
CASSPYLGQGAYEQYF
TGTGCCAGCAGCCCCTACCTGGGACAGGGGGCCTACGAGCAGTACTTC
>NA|TRBV5-1|TRBD2|TRBJ2-7
CASSLTTSGRAWEQYF
TGCGCCAGCAGCTTGACAACTAGCGGGAGGGCCTGGGAGCAGTACTTC
>NA|TRBV19|NA|TRBJ2-3
CASSKTGTTPDTQYF
TGTGCCAGTAGTAAAACCGGGACGACACCAGATACGCAGTATTTT
>NA|TRBV9|NA|TRBJ2-3
CASSPGGQDTQYF
TGTGCCAGCAGCCCCGGGGGGCAGGATACGCAGTATTTT
>NA|TRBV5-1|TRBD1|TRBJ2-1
CASSLPRTGNNEQFF
TGCGCCAGCAGCTTACCCCGGACAGGGAACAATGAGCAGTTCTTC
>NA|TRBV5-1|NA|TRBJ2-5
CASSIPRETQYF
TGCGCCAGCAGCATACCAAGGGAGACCCAGTACTTC
>many|TRBV5-1|NA|TRBJ2-5
CASTTGFGFQETQYF
TGCGCCAGCACTACAGGGTTTGGATTCCAAGAGACCCAGTACTTC
>few|TRBV19|NA|TRBJ1-1
CASSRLTVVDTEAFF
TGTGCCAGTAGCCGCCTAACTGTGGTGGACACTGAAGCTTTCTTT
>NA|TRBV7-2|NA|TRBJ2-3
CASSLQPGDSDTQYF
TGTGCCAGCAGCTTACAACCGGGAGACTCGGATACGCAGTATTTT
>few|TRBV10-3|NA|TRBJ2-3
CAISARREDTQYF
TGTGCCATCAGCGCTCGGCGGGAAGATACGCAGTATTTT
>many|TRBV20-1|NA|TRBJ2-5
CSAVSLGLRETQYF
TGCAGTGCGGTGAGCCTGGGTCTACGAGAGACCCAGTACTTC
>few|TRBV18|TRBD2|TRBJ2-2
CASSPSLAGGTGELFF
TGTGCCAGCTCACCCTCGCTAGCGGGCGGCACCGGGGAGCTGTTTTTT
>NA|TRBV28|NA|TRBJ2-4
CASSLYSGAEANIQYF
TGTGCCAGCAGTTTATACTCGGGAGCGGAGGCAAACATTCAGTACTTC
>few|TRBV20-1|TRBD1|TRBJ1-2
CSARDGQELTGYTF
TGCAGTGCTAGAGACGGACAGGAACTGACTGGCTACACCTTC
>NA|TRBV7-9|NA|TRBJ2-7
CASSVGPKPGEQYF
TGTGCCAGCAGCGTGGGACCTAAACCGGGCGAGCAGTACTTC
>NA|TRBV10-3|NA|TRBJ1-2
CAISEYSQSGRGYTF
TGTGCCATCAGTGAGTACTCCCAGAGTGGTCGTGGCTACACCTTC
>NA|TRBV29-1|NA|TRBJ1-1
CSVESYTEAFF
TGCAGCGTCGAAAGTTACACTGAAGCTTTCTTT